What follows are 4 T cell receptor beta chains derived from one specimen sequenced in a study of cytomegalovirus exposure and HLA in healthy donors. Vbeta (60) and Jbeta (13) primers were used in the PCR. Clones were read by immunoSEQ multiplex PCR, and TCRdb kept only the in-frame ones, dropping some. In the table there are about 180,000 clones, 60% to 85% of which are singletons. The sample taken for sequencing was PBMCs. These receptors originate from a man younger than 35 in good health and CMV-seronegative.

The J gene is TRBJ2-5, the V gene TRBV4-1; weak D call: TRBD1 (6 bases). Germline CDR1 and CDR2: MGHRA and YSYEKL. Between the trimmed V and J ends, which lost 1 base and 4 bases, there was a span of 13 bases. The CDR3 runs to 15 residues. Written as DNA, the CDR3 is TGCGCCAGCAGCCAAGGGCAGGGGATCCCAGAGACCCAGTACTTC. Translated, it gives CASSQGQGIPETQYF.

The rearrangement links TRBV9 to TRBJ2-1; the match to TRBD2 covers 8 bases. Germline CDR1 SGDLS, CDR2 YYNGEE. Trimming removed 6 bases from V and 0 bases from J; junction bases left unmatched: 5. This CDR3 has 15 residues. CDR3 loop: CASTPSGSSYNEQFF. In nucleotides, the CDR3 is TGTGCCAGCACCCCAAGCGGGAGCTCCTACAATGAGCAGTTCTTC.

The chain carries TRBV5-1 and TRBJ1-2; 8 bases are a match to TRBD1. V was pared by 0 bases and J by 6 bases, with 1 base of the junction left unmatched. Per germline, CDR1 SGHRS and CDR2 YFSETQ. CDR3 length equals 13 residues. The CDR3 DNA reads TGCGCCAGCAGCTTGGACAGGGGGAATGGCTACACCTTC. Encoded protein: CASSLDRGNGYTF.

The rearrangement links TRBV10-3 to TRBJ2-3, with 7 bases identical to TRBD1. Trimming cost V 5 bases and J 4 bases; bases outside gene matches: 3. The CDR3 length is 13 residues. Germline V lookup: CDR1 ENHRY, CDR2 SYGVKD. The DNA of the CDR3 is TGTGCCATCAGTTCCCAGGGGGCAGATACGCAGTATTTT. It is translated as CAISSQGADTQYF.